This T cell receptor (beta chain) is from a study of CD8 T cells in ankylosing spondylitis. The CDR3 sequence is 13 residues long. The V and J ends lost 7 bases and 6 bases, in that order; junction bases with no gene match: 8. Germline CDR1 and CDR2: SGHRS and YFSETQ. TCRdb fed the 5' RACE reads into MiXCR, producing one record per CDR3 protein. Of about 190,000 distinct CDR3 sequences detected, under 15% appear once; the ten largest clones hold roughly 11%. This clonotype was seen repeatedly, ten times or more. The chain carries TRBV5-1 and TRBJ2-7, with 9 bases fitting TRBD1. Specimen: blood, either unsorted or a sorted T cell fraction (not recorded which). This receptor was identified in a female donor with ankylosing spondylitis or in good health (not recorded which). CDR3 DNA sequence: TGCGCCAGCTGCGAACAGGGGGCGAGCGAGCAGTACTTC. Protein sequence: CASCEQGASEQYF. Filled out from reference TRBV5-1 and TRBJ2-7, the complete variable domain reads KAGVTQTPRYLIKTRGQQVTLSCSPISGHRSVSWYQQTPGQGLQFLFEYFSETQRNKGNFPGRFSGRQFSNSRSEMNVSTLELGDSALYLCASCEQGASEQYFGPGTRLTVT.